This TCR beta chain was captured by sequencing in a study of cytomegalovirus exposure and HLA in healthy donors. From germline, CDR1 is SGHRS and CDR2 YFSETQ. This CDR3 has 14 amino acids. The junction had 6 bases not matched to a gene; V was cut back by 3 bases and J by 4 bases. Primers: 60 Vbeta forward and 13 Jbeta reverse. Repertoires were generated with immunoSEQ multiplex PCR, while TCRdb's copy carries only in-frame clones and drops some. The sample has approximately 160,000 clones, roughly 86% seen once; the top ten hold 4% to 6%. This clone was picked up a small number of times. The V and J genes are TRBV5-1 and TRBJ1-2, with 7 bases matching TRBD1. The receptor's source is a girl aged 10-17 years in good health and CMV-seropositive. The sample was PBMCs. CDR3 nucleotide sequence: TGCGCCAGCAGCTCATCGGGACAGTTCTATGGCTACACCTTC. Amino acids: CASSSSGQFYGYTF.